Detailed here is one T cell receptor beta chain. Its antigen is currently unknown. The sample belongs to a study of response to subunit inactivated influenza vaccine. Regarding the study as a whole: The authors proposed limited new T cell recruitment per seasonal influenza vaccination.

Germline V lookup: CDR1 SGHRS, CDR2 YFSETQ. With V trimmed by 3 bases and J by 3 bases, 8 bases remained unmatched. This CDR3 has 16 residues. TCRdb processed the RT-PCR reads anew with MiXCR; each CDR3 protein has one entry. Among 500,000 to 550,000 distinct CDR3 sequences, 7.5% to 8.5% were seen once, and the ten largest hold over 10%. This clonotype was sampled from a man in his fifties or sixties who received an inactivated influenza vaccine. Sequenced material: PBMCs from blood, taken less than 30 months after vaccination. The gene calls are TRBV5-1 and TRBJ2-2, with 7 bases aligning to TRBD2. This CDR3 is CASSYLGGTDTGELFF. DNA for the CDR3: TGCGCCAGCAGCTACTTGGGGGGGACGGACACCGGGGAGCTGTTTTTT.